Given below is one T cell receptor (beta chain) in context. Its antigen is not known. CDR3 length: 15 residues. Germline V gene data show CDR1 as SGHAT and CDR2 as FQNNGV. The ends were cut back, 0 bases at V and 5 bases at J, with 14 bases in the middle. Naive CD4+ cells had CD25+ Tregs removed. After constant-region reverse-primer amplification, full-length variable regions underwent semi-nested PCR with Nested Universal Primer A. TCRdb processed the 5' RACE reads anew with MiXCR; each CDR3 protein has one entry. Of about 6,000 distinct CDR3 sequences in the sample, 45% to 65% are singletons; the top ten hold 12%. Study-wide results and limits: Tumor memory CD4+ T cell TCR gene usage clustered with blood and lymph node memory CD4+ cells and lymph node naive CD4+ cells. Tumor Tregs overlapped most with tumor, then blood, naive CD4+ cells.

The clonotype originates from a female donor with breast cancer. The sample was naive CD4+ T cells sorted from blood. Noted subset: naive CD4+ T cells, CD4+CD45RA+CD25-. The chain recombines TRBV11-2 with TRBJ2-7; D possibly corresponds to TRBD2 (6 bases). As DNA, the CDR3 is TGTGCCAGCAGCTTAGATGGGGGAGGTTCCCACGAGCAGTACTTC. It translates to CASSLDGGGSHEQYF.